This T cell receptor beta chain was sequenced during a study of blood T cells in healthy people across ages. General study findings and limits: TCR beta diversity was tightly associated with the proportion of naive T cells.

It was about 9.4 milliliters of peripheral blood that were drawn from each donor. With 0 bases removed from V and 6 bases from J, the gap between germline ends came to 7 bases. The CDR3 is 12 amino acids. Germline V lookup: CDR1 SQVTM, CDR2 ANQGSEA. Details on this clonotype: Its antigen is unidentified.

With a J-beta primer mix and a sample-barcoded 5' primer, a second PCR ran about 7 to 12 cycles. TCRdb called the 5' RACE reads again in MiXCR, with one record for every CDR3 protein. The sample has over 500,000 distinct CDR3 sequences; approximately 52% are singletons. The sequenced sample was blood. This receptor was taken from an elderly woman in good health. The gene calls are TRBV29-1 and TRBJ2-3, with D unresolved. DNA of the CDR3: TGCAGCGTTGAAGACGGAGCGGATACGCAGTATTTT. It specifies CSVEDGADTQYF.